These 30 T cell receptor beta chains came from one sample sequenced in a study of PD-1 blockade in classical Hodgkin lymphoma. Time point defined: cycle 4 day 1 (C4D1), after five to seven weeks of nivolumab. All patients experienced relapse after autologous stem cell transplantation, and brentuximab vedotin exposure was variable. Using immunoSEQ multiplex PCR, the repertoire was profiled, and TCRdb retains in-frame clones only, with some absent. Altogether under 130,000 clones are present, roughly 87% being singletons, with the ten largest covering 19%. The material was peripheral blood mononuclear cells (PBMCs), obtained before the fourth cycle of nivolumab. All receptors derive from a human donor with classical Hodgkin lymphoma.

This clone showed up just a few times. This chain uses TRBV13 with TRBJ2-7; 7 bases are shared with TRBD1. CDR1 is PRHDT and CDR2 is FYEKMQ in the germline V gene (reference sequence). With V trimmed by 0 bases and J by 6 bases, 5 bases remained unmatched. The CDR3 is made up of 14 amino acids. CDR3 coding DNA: TGTGCCAGCAGCTTAGGGACAGGGTGGGGCGAGCAGTACTTC. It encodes CASSLGTGWGEQYF.

This CDR3 reads CASSLDNQPQHF. Written as DNA, the CDR3 is TGTGCCAGCAGCTTAGATAATCAGCCCCAGCATTTT. This chain connects TRBV7-2 to TRBJ1-5; D unclear. This CDR3 region has 12 residues. The V end lost 1 base, the J end lost 4 bases, and 2 bases lay between the germline ends. Germline V gene lookup returns CDR1 SGHTA and CDR2 FQGNSA.

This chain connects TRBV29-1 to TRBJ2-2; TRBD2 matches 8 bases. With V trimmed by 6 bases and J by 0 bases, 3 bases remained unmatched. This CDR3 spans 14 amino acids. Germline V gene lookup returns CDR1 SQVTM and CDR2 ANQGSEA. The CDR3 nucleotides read TGCAGCGTCTTAGCGGGATCGAACACCGGGGAGCTGTTTTTT. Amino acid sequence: CSVLAGSNTGELFF.

The CDR3 nucleotides are TGTGCCAGCAGCTCGGGCCTCAACTATGGCTACACCTTC. It encodes CASSSGLNYGYTF. The J gene is TRBJ1-2, the V gene TRBV7-2, with D unresolved. Germline V CDR1 and CDR2: SGHTA, FQGNSA. This CDR3 is built from 13 residues. The V and J ends lost 4 bases and 2 bases respectively, with 8 bases between them.

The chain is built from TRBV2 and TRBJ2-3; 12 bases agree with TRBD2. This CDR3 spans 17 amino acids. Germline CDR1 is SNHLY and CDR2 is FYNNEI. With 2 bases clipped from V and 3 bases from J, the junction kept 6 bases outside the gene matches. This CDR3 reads CASSEWASGRGTDTQYF. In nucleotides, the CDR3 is TGTGCCAGCAGTGAATGGGCTAGCGGGAGGGGGACAGATACGCAGTATTTT.

The CDR3 protein is CAWSGGLLTDTQYF. The CDR3 coding sequence is TGTGCCTGGAGTGGGGGACTACTGACAGATACGCAGTATTTT. The genes are TRBV30 and TRBJ2-3; 7 positions match TRBD2. V dropped 1 base and J dropped 3; count of bases not matched to a gene: 4. Germline V gives CDR1 GTSNPN, CDR2 SVGIG (reference sequence). The CDR3 has 14 residues.

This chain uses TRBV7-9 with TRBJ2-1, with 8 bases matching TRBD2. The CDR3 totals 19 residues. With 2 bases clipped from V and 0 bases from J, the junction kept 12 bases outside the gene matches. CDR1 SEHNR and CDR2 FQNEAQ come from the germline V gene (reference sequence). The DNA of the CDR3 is TGTGCCAGCAGCTTACCAACAGAGACTAGCGATAGCTCCTACAATGAGCAGTTCTTC. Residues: CASSLPTETSDSSYNEQFF.

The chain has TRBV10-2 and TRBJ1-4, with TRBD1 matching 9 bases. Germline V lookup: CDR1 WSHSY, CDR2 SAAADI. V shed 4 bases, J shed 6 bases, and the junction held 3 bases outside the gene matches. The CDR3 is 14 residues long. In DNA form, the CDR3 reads TGCGCCAGCAGTGTGGGACAGGGCTATGAAAAACTGTTTTTT. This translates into CASSVGQGYEKLFF.

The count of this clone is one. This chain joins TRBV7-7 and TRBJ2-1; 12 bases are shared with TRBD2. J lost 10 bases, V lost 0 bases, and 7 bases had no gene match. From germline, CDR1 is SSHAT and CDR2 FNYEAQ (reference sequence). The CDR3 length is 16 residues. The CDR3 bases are TGTGCCAGCAGCTTAGCGGGACTAGCGGGCTCTTCGGAGCAGTTCTTC. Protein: CASSLAGLAGSSEQFF. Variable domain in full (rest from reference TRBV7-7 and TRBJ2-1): GAGVSQSPRYKVTKRGQDVTLRCDPISSHATLYWYQQALGQGPEFLTYFNYEAQPDKSGLPSDRFSAERPEGSISTLTIQRTEQRDSAMYRCASSLAGLAGSSEQFFGPGTRLTVL.

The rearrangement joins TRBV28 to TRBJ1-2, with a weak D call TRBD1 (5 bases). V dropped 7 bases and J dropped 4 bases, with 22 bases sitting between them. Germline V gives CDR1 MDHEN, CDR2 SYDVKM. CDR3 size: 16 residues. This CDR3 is CASTHGGGDGRYGYTF. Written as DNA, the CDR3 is TGTGCCAGCACCCATGGGGGAGGGGACGGGCGCTATGGCTACACCTTC.

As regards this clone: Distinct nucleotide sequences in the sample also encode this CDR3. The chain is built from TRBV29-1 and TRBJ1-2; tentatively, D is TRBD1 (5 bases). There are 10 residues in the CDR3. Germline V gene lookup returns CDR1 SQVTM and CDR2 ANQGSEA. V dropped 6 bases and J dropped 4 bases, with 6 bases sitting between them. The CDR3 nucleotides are TGCAGCGTCGACAGCTATGGCTACACCTTC. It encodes CSVDSYGYTF.

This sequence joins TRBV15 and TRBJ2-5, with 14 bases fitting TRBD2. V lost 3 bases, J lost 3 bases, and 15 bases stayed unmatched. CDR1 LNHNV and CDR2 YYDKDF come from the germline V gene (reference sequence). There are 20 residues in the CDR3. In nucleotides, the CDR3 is TGTGCCACCAGCAGGGGATTAATCCCGGGACTAGCGGGAGCAGAAGAGACCCAGTACTTC. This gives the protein CATSRGLIPGLAGAEETQYF.

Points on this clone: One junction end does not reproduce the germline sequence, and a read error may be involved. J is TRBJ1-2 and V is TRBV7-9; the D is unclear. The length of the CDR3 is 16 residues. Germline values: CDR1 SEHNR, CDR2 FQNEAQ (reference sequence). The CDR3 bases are TGTGCCAGCAACTTACCCGACAAGGGCCCCGACTATGGCTACACCTTC. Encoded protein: CASNLPDKGPDYGYTF.

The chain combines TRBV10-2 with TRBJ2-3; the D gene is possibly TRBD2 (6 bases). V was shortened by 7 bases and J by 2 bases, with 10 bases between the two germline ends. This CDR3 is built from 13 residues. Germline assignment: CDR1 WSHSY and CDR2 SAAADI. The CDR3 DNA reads TGCGCCAGCAAAAAGGACTACACAGATACGCAGTATTTT. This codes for CASKKDYTDTQYF.

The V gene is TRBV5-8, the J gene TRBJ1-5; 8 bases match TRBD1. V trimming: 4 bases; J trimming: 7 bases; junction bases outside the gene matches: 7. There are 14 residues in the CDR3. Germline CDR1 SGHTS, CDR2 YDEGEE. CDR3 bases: TGTGCCAGCAGCCTGGACAGGGATGAGCAGCCCCAGCATTTT. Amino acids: CASSLDRDEQPQHF.

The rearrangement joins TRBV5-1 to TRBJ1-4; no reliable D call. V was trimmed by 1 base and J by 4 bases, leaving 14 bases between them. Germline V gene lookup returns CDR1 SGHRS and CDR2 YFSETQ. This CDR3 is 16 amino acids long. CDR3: CASSLNIGPVNEKLFF. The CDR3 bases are TGCGCCAGCAGCTTGAATATAGGGCCAGTTAATGAAAAACTGTTTTTT.

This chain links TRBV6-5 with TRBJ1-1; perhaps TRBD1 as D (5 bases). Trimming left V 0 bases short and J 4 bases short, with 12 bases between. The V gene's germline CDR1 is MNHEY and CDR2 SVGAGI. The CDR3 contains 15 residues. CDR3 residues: CASSYSRELGTEAFF. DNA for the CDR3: TGTGCCAGCAGTTACTCCAGGGAGTTGGGCACTGAAGCTTTCTTT.

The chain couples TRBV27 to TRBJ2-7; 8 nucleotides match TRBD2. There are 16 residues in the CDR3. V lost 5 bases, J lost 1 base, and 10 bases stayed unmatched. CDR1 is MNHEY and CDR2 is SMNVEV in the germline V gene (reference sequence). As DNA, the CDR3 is TGTGCCAGCAGTCCGTCGTGGACGGGAGGGTCCTACGAGCAGTACTTC. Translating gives CASSPSWTGGSYEQYF.

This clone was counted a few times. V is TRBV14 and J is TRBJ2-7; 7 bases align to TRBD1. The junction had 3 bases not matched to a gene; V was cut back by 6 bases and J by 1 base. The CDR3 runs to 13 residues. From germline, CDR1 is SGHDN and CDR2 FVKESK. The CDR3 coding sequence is TGTGCCAGCAGACGGGACAGTTCCTACGAGCAGTACTTC. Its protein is CASRRDSSYEQYF.

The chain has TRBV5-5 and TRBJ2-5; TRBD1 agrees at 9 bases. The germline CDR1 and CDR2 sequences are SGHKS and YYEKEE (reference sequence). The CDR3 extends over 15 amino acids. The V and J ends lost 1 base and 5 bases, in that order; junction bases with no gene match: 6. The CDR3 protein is CASSLPGTGQETQYF. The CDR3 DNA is TGTGCCAGCAGCTTGCCCGGGACAGGGCAGGAGACCCAGTACTTC.

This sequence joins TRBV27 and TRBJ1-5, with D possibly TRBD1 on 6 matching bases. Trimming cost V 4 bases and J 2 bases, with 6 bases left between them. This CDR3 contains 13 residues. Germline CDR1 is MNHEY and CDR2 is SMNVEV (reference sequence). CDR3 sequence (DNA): TGTGCCAGCAGTTACAGGGGCAATCAGCCCCAGCATTTT. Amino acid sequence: CASSYRGNQPQHF.

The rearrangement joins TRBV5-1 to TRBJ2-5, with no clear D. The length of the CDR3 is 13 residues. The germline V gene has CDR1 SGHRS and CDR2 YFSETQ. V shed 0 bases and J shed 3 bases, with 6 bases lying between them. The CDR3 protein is CASSLVLEETQYF. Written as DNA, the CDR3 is TGCGCCAGCAGCTTGGTTCTAGAAGAGACCCAGTACTTC.

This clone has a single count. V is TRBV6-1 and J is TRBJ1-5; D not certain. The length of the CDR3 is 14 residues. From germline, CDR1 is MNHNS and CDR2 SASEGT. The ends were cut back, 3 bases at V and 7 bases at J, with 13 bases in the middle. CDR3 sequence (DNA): TGTGCCAGCAGTGATGCGGGGTTCTGGCAGCCCCAGCATTTT. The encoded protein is CASSDAGFWQPQHF.

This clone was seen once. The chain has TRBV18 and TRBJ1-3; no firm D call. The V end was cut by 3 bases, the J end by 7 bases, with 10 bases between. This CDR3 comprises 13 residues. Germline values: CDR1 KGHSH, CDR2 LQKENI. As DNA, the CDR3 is TGTGCCAGCTCACCTGAACTGGGGAACACCATATATTTT. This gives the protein CASSPELGNTIYF.

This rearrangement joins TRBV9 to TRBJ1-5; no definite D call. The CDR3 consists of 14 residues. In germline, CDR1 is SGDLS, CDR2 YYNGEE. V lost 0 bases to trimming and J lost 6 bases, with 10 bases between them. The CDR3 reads CASSVDWAGQPQHF. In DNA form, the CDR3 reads TGTGCCAGCAGCGTAGACTGGGCGGGTCAGCCCCAGCATTTT.

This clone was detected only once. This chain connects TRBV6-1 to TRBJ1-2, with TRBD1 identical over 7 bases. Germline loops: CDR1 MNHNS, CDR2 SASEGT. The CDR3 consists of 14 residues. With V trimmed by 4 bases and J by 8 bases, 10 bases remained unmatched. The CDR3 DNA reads TGTGCCAGCAGTGTGGCCCGGGACAGTCGGGGCTACACCTTC. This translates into CASSVARDSRGYTF.

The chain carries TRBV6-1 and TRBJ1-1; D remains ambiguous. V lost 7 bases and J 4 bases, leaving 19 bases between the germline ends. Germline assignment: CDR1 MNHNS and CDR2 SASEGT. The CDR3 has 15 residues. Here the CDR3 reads CASTVKVAVSTEAFF. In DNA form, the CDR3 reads TGTGCCAGCACCGTAAAGGTAGCGGTTAGCACTGAAGCTTTCTTT.

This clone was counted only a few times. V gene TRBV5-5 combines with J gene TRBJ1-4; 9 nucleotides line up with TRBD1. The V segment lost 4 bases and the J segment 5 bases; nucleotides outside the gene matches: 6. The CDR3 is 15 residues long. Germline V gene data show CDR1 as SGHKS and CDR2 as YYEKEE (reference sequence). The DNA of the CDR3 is TGTGCCAGCAGCACCCCTGACAGGGGGAATGAAAAACTGTTTTTT. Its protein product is CASSTPDRGNEKLFF.

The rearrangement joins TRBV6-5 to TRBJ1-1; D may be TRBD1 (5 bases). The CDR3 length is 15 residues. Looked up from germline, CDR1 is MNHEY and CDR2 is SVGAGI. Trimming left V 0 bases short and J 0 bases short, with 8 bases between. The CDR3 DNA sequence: TGTGCCAGCAGTTACTCGACGACAGTGAACACTGAAGCTTTCTTT. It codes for CASSYSTTVNTEAFF.

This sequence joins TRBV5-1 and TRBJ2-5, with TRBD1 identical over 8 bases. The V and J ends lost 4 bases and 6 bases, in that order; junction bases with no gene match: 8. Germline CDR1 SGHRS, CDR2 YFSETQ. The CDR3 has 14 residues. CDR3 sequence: CASSLAQGVKTQYF. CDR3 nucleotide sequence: TGCGCCAGCAGCCTTGCACAGGGGGTAAAGACCCAGTACTTC.